The clone carrying this TCR beta chain has just one count. The data belong to a study of blood T cell repertoires in COVID-19. Study overall: Some COVID-19 samples were acute and others convalescent; all came from the United States, Italy and Spain. PBMCs, B-cell-depleted T cells, or T cells provided the cDNA or gDNA that made up the material.

Patients from Seattle were sampled longitudinally, starting during active infection. Source study methods: Quantification of nucleated cells was approximated via reference gene primer amplification. Only in-frame clones appear in the TCRdb table, and some are missing; sequencing was by immunoSEQ multiplex PCR. V and J calls and clone size come straight from that table; D and trimming were deduced from the DNA. The sample consists of about 170,000 clones, 85% to 90% of them appearing once. The sequence was collected from a woman older than 75 with COVID-19, enrolled during active disease. The sample comprised peripheral blood.

CDR3 region: CAMRKGQSTEAFF. The DNA of the CDR3 is TGTGCCATGAGAAAGGGACAATCCACTGAAGCTTTCTTT. V gene TRBV6-5 combines with J gene TRBJ1-1; perhaps TRBD1 as D (6 bases). V dropped 10 bases and J dropped 4 bases, with 16 bases sitting between them. This CDR3 contains 13 residues. CDR1 and CDR2 (germline): MNHEY, SVGAGI.